This TCR beta chain was recorded in a study of T cell repertoires in cytomegalovirus infection. On the study more broadly: Researchers turned to recently identified HLA-C-restricted CMV epitopes as well as well-studied HLA-B-restricted ones. Evidence of both CMV infection and a matching HLA type came from public TCR beta signatures. Broader study findings: Ex vivo responses were dominated by HLA-C-restricted CMV-specific TCR beta clonotypes. The cumulative frequency of public TCR beta families distinguished individuals who carried CMV together with the relevant HLA.

The CDR3 has 19 residues. The germline CDR1 and CDR2 sequences are KGHDR and SFDVKD. The V end was cut by 2 bases, the J end by 1 base, with 19 bases between. One entry per CDR3 protein, called by TCRdb with MiXCR from the reads. This table has more than 300,000 distinct CDR3 sequences, about 35% appearing once. With regard to this clonotype: What it binds is not known.

The source material was cultured PBMCs, sampled from culture after CMV antigen stimulation. The V call is TRBV24-1, the J call TRBJ2-2, with D perhaps matching TRBD1 (6 bases). This clonotype originated in a human donor in good health (CMV status not recorded). Some clones in this sample may be carry-over from other donors' samples. CDR3 nucleotide sequence: TGTGCCACCAGTGATTATACCCCATCAGACAGGAGGAACACCGGGGAGCTGTTTTTT. Translation: CATSDYTPSDRRNTGELFF.